This is a list of T cell receptor beta chains from one sample in a study of cytomegalovirus exposure and HLA in healthy donors. The table came from immunoSEQ multiplex PCR; TCRdb's copy has only in-frame clones and leaves some out. The sample contains 150,000 to 200,000 clones, 75% to 90% of which appear only once. Sequencing input: PBMCs. The receptors here all came from a boy aged 2 to 9 in good health and CMV-seronegative. Both conserved end residues are part of each CDR3. The D gene is left open where the match is weak. Clone size is not always given. Where it is, it says once, few, many or a class for expanded clones.

>once|TRBV5-1|TRBJ2-3|.
TGCGCCAGCACCCGCGCATCCACAGATACGCAGTATTTT
CASTRASTDTQYF
>few|TRBV6-1|TRBJ1-5|TRBD1
TGTGCCAGCAAGCCCATGAACAGGGGAGATCAGCCCCAGCATTTT
CASKPMNRGDQPQHF
>.|TRBV7-9|TRBJ1-2|TRBD1
TGTGCCAGCAGCTTAGTTAACAGGGGGCAGACTGGCTACACCTTC
CASSLVNRGQTGYTF
>.|TRBV6-5|TRBJ2-7|TRBD2
TGTGCCAGCAGCTACGGACTAGCGGGAGGGGGCTACGAGCAGTACTTC
CASSYGLAGGGYEQYF
>.|TRBV6-5|TRBJ1-1|TRBD1
TGTGCCAGCAGTCGTGGGACAGGGGCGAACACTGAAGCTTTCTTT
CASSRGTGANTEAFF
>.|TRBV5-1|TRBJ1-1|.
TGCGCCAGCAGCTTGGGACAGATCATGAACACTGAAGCTTTCTTT
CASSLGQIMNTEAFF
>.|TRBV5-1|TRBJ2-7|.
TGCGCCAGCAGCTTGGTTGTATCCTCTTCGGGCTACGAGCAGTACTTC
CASSLVVSSSGYEQYF
>few|TRBV18|TRBJ1-3|.
TGTGCCAGCTCACCCGGGAAAAACTCTGGAAACACCATATATTTT
CASSPGKNSGNTIYF
>.|TRBV27|TRBJ2-7|TRBD2
TGTGCCAGCAGTTTTGGGGCGGGGGGCCTCTACGAGCAGTACTTC
CASSFGAGGLYEQYF
>.|TRBV30|TRBJ2-5|.
TGTGCCTGGAGCCCAATGAGGGTAGAGACCCAGTACTTC
CAWSPMRVETQYF
>.|TRBV5-1|TRBJ2-7|TRBD1
TGCGCCAGCAGCCCCGGGACAGGGGATTACGAGCAGTACTTC
CASSPGTGDYEQYF
>.|TRBV7-8|TRBJ2-2|TRBD1
TGTGCCAGCAGCCACCGACAGGGGAGAACCGGGGAGCTGTTTTTT
CASSHRQGRTGELFF
>.|TRBV9|TRBJ2-2|TRBD2
TGTGCCAGCACGGTAGCGGGGGGACCGAACACCGGGGAGCTGTTTTTT
CASTVAGGPNTGELFF
>.|TRBV7-3|TRBJ2-7|TRBD1
TGTGCCAGCAGCCCCTACCCGCGGACAGGGGATCTACTACCTTACGAGCAGTACTTC
CASSPYPRTGDLLPYEQYF
>once|TRBV2|TRBJ2-5|.
TGTGCCAGCAGTGCGCGACTACGAGGGGAGACCCAGTACTTC
CASSARLRGETQYF
>.|TRBV29-1|TRBJ2-5|.
TGCAGCGTTGAAGAAAGCGGAGAGACCCAGTACTTC
CSVEESGETQYF